This TCR beta chain stems from a study of early T cells in non-severe SARS-CoV-2 infection. Looking at the study overall: It was bulk RNA from unsorted whole blood that was sequenced, and the chains were unpaired.

The TCR library protocol was used to attach unique molecular identifiers. These identifiers were attached to individual cDNA molecules. TCRdb ran MiXCR on the 5' RACE reads and lists one entry per CDR3 protein. The repertoire holds some 54,000 distinct CDR3 sequences, with more than 8.5% as singletons. CDR3 length: 13 amino acids. Trimming shortened V by 4 bases and J by 5 bases, and 12 bases separated the two germline ends. CDR1 and CDR2 (germline): SGHTA, FQGNSA. On this clonotype: The antigen is not known.

Study observations and caveats: Missing private and CD4 specificities, VDJdb matching favored anti-spike CD8 responses.

The clonotype was recovered from an adult who was a healthcare worker with PCR-confirmed SARS-CoV-2 infection or an uninfected control (not recorded which). The sequenced sample consisted of whole blood. V is TRBV7-2 and J is TRBJ2-7; TRBD1 might be the D (6 bases). CDR3 DNA: TGTGCCAGCAGCTCCCTACAGGGAAACGAGCAGTACTTC. It translates to CASSSLQGNEQYF.